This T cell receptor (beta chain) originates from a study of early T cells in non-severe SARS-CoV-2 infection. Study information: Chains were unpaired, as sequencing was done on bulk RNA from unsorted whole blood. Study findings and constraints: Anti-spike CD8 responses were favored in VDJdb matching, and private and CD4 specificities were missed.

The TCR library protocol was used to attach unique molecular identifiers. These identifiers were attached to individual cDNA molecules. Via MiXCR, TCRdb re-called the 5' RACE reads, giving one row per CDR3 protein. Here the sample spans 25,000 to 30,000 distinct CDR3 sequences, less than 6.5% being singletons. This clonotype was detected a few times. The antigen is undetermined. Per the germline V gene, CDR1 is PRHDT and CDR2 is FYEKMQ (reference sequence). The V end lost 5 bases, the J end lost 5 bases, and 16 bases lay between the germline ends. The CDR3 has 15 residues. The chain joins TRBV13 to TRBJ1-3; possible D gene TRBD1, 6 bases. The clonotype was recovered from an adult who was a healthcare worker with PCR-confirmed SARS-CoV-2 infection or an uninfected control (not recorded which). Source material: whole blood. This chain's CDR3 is CASSPVRGPRNTIYF. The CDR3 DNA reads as TGTGCCAGCAGCCCAGTCCGGGGGCCTAGAAACACCATATATTTT.